The 17 T cell receptor beta chains reported below all come from one sample, sequenced in a study of PD-1 blockade in classical Hodgkin lymphoma. Patients all relapsed after autologous stem cell transplantation, and there was variation in brentuximab vedotin exposure. The CD4+ T cells used were purified from thawed PBMCs through magnetic negative selection. Produced via immunoSEQ multiplex PCR; TCRdb's table is partial and in-frame only. The sample carries 30,000 to 35,000 clones, 80% to 95% recorded once. The material was CD4+ T cells from blood, obtained at baseline. These receptors were obtained from a human donor with classical Hodgkin lymphoma.

The chain carries TRBV5-6 and TRBJ2-4; D is tentatively TRBD1 or TRBD2 (7 bases each). Germline lookup yields CDR1 SGHDT and CDR2 YYEEEE. There are 16 residues in the CDR3. Trimming removed 3 bases from V and 3 bases from J, with 16 bases in between. The CDR3 here is CASSSQQGRGKNIQYF. Here the CDR3 DNA reads TGTGCCAGCAGCTCACAACAGGGGAGGGGCAAAAACATTCAGTACTTC.

This chain uses TRBV4-1 with TRBJ1-5; TRBD1 agrees at 7 bases. The V and J ends lost 4 bases and 0 bases, in that order; junction bases with no gene match: 6. CDR3 length equals 16 residues. Looked up from germline, CDR1 is MGHRA and CDR2 is YSYEKL. CDR3 protein: CASSPRTGISNQPQHF. CDR3 bases: TGCGCCAGCAGCCCACGGACAGGCATTAGCAATCAGCCCCAGCATTTT.

This clone was picked up one time. In nucleotides, the CDR3 is TGTGCCAGCAGCGTAGGTGGACGGGCGGGAGGGAACTCTGGAAACACCATATATTTT. It encodes CASSVGGRAGGNSGNTIYF. V gene TRBV9 combines with J gene TRBJ1-3; D remains unclear. This CDR3 has 19 amino acids. V shed 0 bases and J shed 0 bases, with 19 bases lying between them. CDR1 SGDLS and CDR2 YYNGEE come from the germline V gene.

The chain combines TRBV27 with TRBJ2-7; 7 bases line up with TRBD2. The CDR3 sequence is 13 residues long. J gave up 6 bases and V 3 bases, and 5 bases lay outside the gene matches. Germline V gives CDR1 MNHEY, CDR2 SMNVEV (reference sequence). The CDR3 sequence is CASSLGGLREQYF. Written as DNA, the CDR3 is TGTGCCAGCAGTTTGGGAGGGTTACGCGAGCAGTACTTC.

This rearrangement joins TRBV30 to TRBJ2-1; 7 positions agree with TRBD2. After removal of 4 bases from V and 3 bases from J, the junction contained 12 bases not matched to a gene. This CDR3 comprises 16 residues. In germline, CDR1 is GTSNPN, CDR2 SVGIG (reference sequence). The CDR3 spells CAWKRFPSGIYNEQFF. The DNA for the CDR3 is TGTGCCTGGAAAAGATTTCCCAGCGGGATCTACAATGAGCAGTTCTTC.

The chain uses TRBV6-1 and TRBJ1-2, with D tentatively TRBD1 (6 bases). The germline V and J ends were trimmed by 4 bases and 4 bases, with 13 bases remaining between them. This CDR3 spans 14 amino acids. CDR1 is MNHNS, CDR2 SASEGT, per germline. CDR3 sequence: CASSARGISYGYTF. In DNA form, the CDR3 reads TGTGCCAGCAGTGCTAGGGGGATTAGCTATGGCTACACCTTC.

The genes are TRBV9 and TRBJ2-3, with 9 bases fitting TRBD1. Germline lookup yields CDR1 SGDLS and CDR2 YYNGEE. With 3 bases clipped from V and 4 bases from J, the junction kept 15 bases outside the gene matches. The CDR3 is 18 amino acids. CDR3 residues: CASSAQHRRDRESDTQYF. DNA of the CDR3: TGTGCCAGCAGCGCACAACACAGGCGGGACAGGGAATCAGATACGCAGTATTTT.

CDR3 loop: CASSGLGLTDTQYF. The DNA of the CDR3 is TGTGCCAGCAGTGGACTAGGGCTCACAGATACGCAGTATTTT. V gene TRBV6-1 combines with J gene TRBJ2-3; the D gene is possibly TRBD2 (6 bases). V was shortened by 4 bases and J by 2 bases, with 10 bases between the two germline ends. Germline CDR1 is MNHNS and CDR2 is SASEGT. The CDR3 spans 14 residues.

J is TRBJ2-2 and V is TRBV11-3; weak D call: TRBD1 (6 bases). V was cut by 2 bases and J by 3 bases, with 10 bases left in between. This CDR3 is 15 amino acids long. Per the germline V gene, CDR1 is SGHNT and CDR2 is YENEEA. The CDR3 is CASSLFAGDTGELFF. The CDR3, as DNA: TGTGCCAGCAGCTTATTCGCAGGGGACACCGGGGAGCTGTTTTTT. The full variable domain, with the rest looked up from reference TRBV11-3 and TRBJ2-2, is EAGVVQSPRYKIIEKKQPVAFWCNPISGHNTLYWYLQNLGQGPELLIRYENEEAVDDSQLPKDRFSAERLKGVDSTLKIQPAELGDSAVYLCASSLFAGDTGELFFGEGSRLTVL.

The genes are TRBV28 and TRBJ1-4; D might be TRBD1 (6 bases). Per the germline V gene, CDR1 is MDHEN and CDR2 is SYDVKM. CDR3 length equals 14 residues. The V end was cut by 5 bases, the J end by 8 bases, with 15 bases between. CDR3 loop: CASSPQGLREKLFF. The CDR3 DNA is TGTGCCAGCAGTCCACAGGGCCTTCGGGAAAAACTGTTTTTT.

The chain combines TRBV28 with TRBJ2-2; D unresolved. V was pared by 7 bases and J by 0 bases, with 6 bases between. The germline V gene has CDR1 MDHEN and CDR2 SYDVKM. The CDR3 consists of 13 residues. The CDR3 DNA reads TGTGCCAGCAACGTAGCGAACACCGGGGAGCTGTTTTTT. This sequence encodes CASNVANTGELFF.

The V call is TRBV19, the J call TRBJ2-3; D unresolved. The length of the CDR3 is 12 residues. Germline loops: CDR1 LNHDA, CDR2 SQIVND (reference sequence). The V and J ends lost 5 bases and 2 bases respectively, with 5 bases between them. The CDR3 DNA is TGTGCCAGTAGTTCTGACACAGATACGCAGTATTTT. Protein sequence: CASSSDTDTQYF.

This clone has just a few counts. The chain joins TRBV11-2 to TRBJ2-7; maybe TRBD1 (5 bases). The CDR3 spans 14 residues. Germline loops: CDR1 SGHAT, CDR2 FQNNGV. V was shortened by 1 base and J by 3 bases, with 10 bases between the two germline ends. The CDR3 DNA sequence: TGTGCCAGCAGCTTAGCCACAGGTCGCTACGAGCAGTACTTC. Its protein product is CASSLATGRYEQYF.

This chain links TRBV30 with TRBJ2-1; tentatively, D is TRBD2 (6 bases). The CDR3 has 14 residues. V lost 0 bases to trimming and J lost 5 bases, with 11 bases between them. The germline CDR1 and CDR2 sequences are GTSNPN and SVGIG (reference sequence). CDR3 loop: CAWSVLGLHNEQFF. CDR3 in DNA: TGTGCCTGGAGTGTACTAGGACTACACAATGAGCAGTTCTTC. Supplemented by reference TRBV30 and TRBJ2-1, the full variable domain reads SQTIHQWPATLVQPVGSPLSLECTVEGTSNPNLYWYRQAAGRGLQLLFYSVGIGQISSEVPQNLSASRPQDRQFILSSKKLLLSDSGFYLCAWSVLGLHNEQFFGPGTRLTVL.

V usage is TRBV14 and J usage is TRBJ2-1, with 10 bases that match TRBD2. The CDR3 is 16 amino acids. V shed 2 bases and J 3 bases; nucleotides not matched to a gene: 4. Germline assignment: CDR1 SGHDN and CDR2 FVKESK. For the CDR3, the DNA is TGTGCCAGCAGCCAAATAGCTAGCGGGGGCTACAATGAGCAGTTCTTC. Its translation: CASSQIASGGYNEQFF.

This clone showed up just a few times. The CDR3 sequence: CASSGTGVGEQYF. The CDR3 DNA reads TGTGCCAGCAGCGGGACAGGGGTGGGGGAGCAGTACTTC. The rearrangement joins TRBV5-8 to TRBJ2-7, with 10 bases lining up with TRBD1. There are 13 residues in the CDR3. Looked up from germline, CDR1 is SGHTS and CDR2 is YDEGEE. V trimming: 4 bases; J trimming: 7 bases; junction bases outside the gene matches: 5.

The chain links TRBV5-1 to TRBJ2-7; no reliable D call. V was clipped by 0 bases and J by 0 bases, with 7 bases between them. CDR1 and CDR2 from the germline V gene are SGHRS and YFSETQ. This CDR3 has 14 residues. The CDR3 loop reads CASSLGTVSYEQYF. DNA of the CDR3: TGCGCCAGCAGCTTGGGCACGGTCTCCTACGAGCAGTACTTC.